The 20 T cell receptor beta chains given below trace back to one sample, sequenced in a study of T-cell reconstitution after alpha-beta-depleted transplantation in children. For TCRbeta, the library was prepared with unique molecular identifiers. MiXCR, run by TCRdb on the PCR reads, gives a single entry per CDR3 protein. The profile shows 700,000 or so distinct CDR3 sequences, about 12% of them singletons. Sequenced here: PBMCs, sampled before TCRalphabeta/CD19-depleted stem cell transplant. The receptors were gathered from a girl aged 2 to 10 with congenital amegakaryocytic thrombocytopenia, due to receive a stem cell transplant.

The gene calls are TRBV5-1 and TRBJ2-1, with 9 bases lining up with TRBD2. With V trimmed by 4 bases and J by 9 bases, 11 bases remained unmatched. The CDR3 has 15 residues. CDR1 SGHRS and CDR2 YFSETQ come from the germline V gene. The CDR3 nucleotides are TGCGCCAGCAGCCTCTCCGGGACTAGCTCCACTGAGCAGTTCTTC. This translates into CASSLSGTSSTEQFF.

This clonotype was observed a few times. This chain joins TRBV5-5 and TRBJ1-1; D gene unclear. The germline V gene encodes CDR1 SGHKS and CDR2 YYEKEE (reference sequence). The CDR3 has 12 residues. V was pared by 1 base and J by 8 bases, with 9 bases between. The CDR3 sequence: CASSLWAGEAFF. The CDR3 nucleotides are TGTGCCAGCAGCTTGTGGGCCGGCGAAGCTTTCTTT.

This clonotype was observed at least ten times. This sequence joins TRBV29-1 and TRBJ1-1; a possible D gene is TRBD1 (5 bases). Germline values: CDR1 SQVTM, CDR2 ANQGSEA. Trimming left V 4 bases short and J 5 bases short, with 14 bases between. This CDR3 region has 13 residues. The CDR3 sequence is CSVARVLLTEAFF. CDR3 nucleotides: TGCAGCGTTGCCAGGGTTTTACTAACTGAAGCTTTCTTT.

The sample holds many counts of this clonotype. The V and J genes are TRBV12-3 or TRBV12-4 and TRBJ2-2; a weak D match, TRBD2 (5 bases). V lost 1 base and J 6 bases, leaving 6 bases between the germline ends. The CDR3 spans 13 residues. The chain's CDR3 is CASSLGAAGELFF. The CDR3 region has the DNA TGTGCCAGCAGTTTAGGAGCGGCCGGGGAGCTGTTTTTT.

This clonotype was observed at least ten times. V usage is TRBV5-6 and J usage is TRBJ1-4; possible D gene TRBD1, 5 bases. Germline V lookup: CDR1 SGHDT, CDR2 YYEEEE. CDR3 size: 14 residues. V was trimmed by 4 bases and J by 8 bases, leaving 15 bases between them. The CDR3 DNA reads TGTGCCAGCAGCAAAGGACACCCCGGGGAAAAACTGTTTTTT. Its protein is CASSKGHPGEKLFF.

Notes on this clonotype: Possible read error: a much larger clone is one base away. This chain links TRBV20-1 with TRBJ2-3; weak D call: TRBD1 (6 bases). Trimming took 3 bases from V and 4 from J, leaving 23 bases between them. There are 17 residues in the CDR3. Germline CDR1 and CDR2: DFQATT and SNEGSKA (reference sequence). The CDR3 spells CSASPPLRDMGPDTQYF. The CDR3, as DNA: TGCAGTGCTAGCCCCCCTTTACGGGACATGGGACCAGATACGCAGTATTTT.

This clonotype was seen at least ten times. The chain has TRBV20-1 and TRBJ2-3; possibly TRBD2 for D (6 bases). Trimming stripped 1 base from V and 3 bases from J, with 8 bases between. The CDR3 runs to 13 residues. Germline CDR1 DFQATT, CDR2 SNEGSKA (reference sequence). CDR3 nucleotides: TGCAGTGCTAGAGCGGGAGCTACAGATACGCAGTATTTT. Its protein product is CSARAGATDTQYF.

This clonotype has ten or more counts. The J gene is TRBJ2-7, the V gene TRBV7-9; 12 bases agree with TRBD2. With 6 bases clipped from V and 4 bases from J, the junction kept 10 bases outside the gene matches. In germline, CDR1 is SEHNR, CDR2 FQNEAQ (reference sequence). The CDR3 contains 16 residues. CDR3 in DNA: TGTGCCAGCAGTCGATCCTCTGGACTAGCGGGATACGAGCAGTACTTC. It is translated as CASSRSSGLAGYEQYF.

This chain links TRBV5-1 with TRBJ2-7; D is perhaps TRBD2 (5 bases). CDR1 and CDR2 (germline): SGHRS, YFSETQ. This CDR3 is 17 amino acids long. The V end lost 0 bases, the J end lost 3 bases, and 19 bases lay between the germline ends. CDR3 region: CASSLDGPGKGRYEQYF. The CDR3 region has the DNA TGCGCCAGCAGCTTGGATGGTCCGGGAAAAGGGCGCTACGAGCAGTACTTC.

The chain employs TRBV3-1 and TRBJ2-7; 8 bases are a match to TRBD1. The junction had 13 bases not matched to a gene; V was cut back by 6 bases and J by 6 bases. Germline CDR1 is LGHDT and CDR2 is YNNKEL (reference sequence). This CDR3 has 15 residues. Written as DNA, the CDR3 is TGTGCCAGCAGTCTCCGGGGACAGGTGGTGTTCGAGCAGTACTTC. Translating gives CASSLRGQVVFEQYF.

In this sample, this clonotype turned up a few times. The junction and the germline gene differ at one end; a read error may be behind it. The chain is built from TRBV10-3 and TRBJ2-5; D remains ambiguous. From germline, CDR1 is ENHRY and CDR2 SYGVKD. The CDR3 loop spans 14 amino acids. CDR3 coding DNA: TGTGCTATCAGTGAGTCGATAGCTACTGAGACCCAGTACTTC. It specifies CAISESIATETQYF.

V is TRBV10-3 and J is TRBJ2-1, with D uncertain. The CDR3 has 15 amino acids. V lost 9 bases to trimming and J lost 0 bases, with 15 bases between them. CDR1 ENHRY and CDR2 SYGVKD come from the germline V gene. Here the CDR3 DNA reads TGTGCCATAGGAGAAGTTGGCAGCTCCTACAATGAGCAGTTCTTC. It codes for CAIGEVGSSYNEQFF.

The rearrangement joins TRBV20-1 to TRBJ2-1; unclear D gene. CDR1 is DFQATT, CDR2 SNEGSKA, per germline (reference sequence). The CDR3 is made up of 15 amino acids. V shed 5 bases and J shed 8 bases, with 22 bases lying between them. CDR3 region: CSAPAPIRSLDEQFF. DNA of the CDR3: TGCAGTGCTCCCGCCCCTATACGCAGTCTGGATGAGCAGTTCTTC.

V usage is TRBV20-1 and J usage is TRBJ1-5, with D maybe TRBD1 (5 bases). The germline V gene has CDR1 DFQATT and CDR2 SNEGSKA (reference sequence). Trimming stripped 5 bases from V and 9 bases from J, with 23 bases between. CDR3 length: 15 residues. For the CDR3, the DNA is TGCAGTGCTTCCCGACGTGTGGGGGATGTTGGGCCCCAGCATTTT. Translated, it gives CSASRRVGDVGPQHF.

Concerning this clonotype: A much larger clonotype is one base distant, so this may be a read error. V is TRBV20-1 and J is TRBJ2-3, with no clear D. This CDR3 has 11 residues. CDR1 is DFQATT, CDR2 SNEGSKA, per germline (reference sequence). The CDR3 nucleotides are TGCAATGCTAGTTTCTCGGATACGCAGTATTTT. Protein sequence: CNASFSDTQYF.

This clonotype was recorded at least ten times. The genes are TRBV7-8 and TRBJ2-7; D may match TRBD1 or TRBD2 (5 bases each). The CDR3 is 16 amino acids. Trimming shortened V by 1 base and J by 0 bases, and 13 bases separated the two germline ends. Per the germline V gene, CDR1 is SGHVS and CDR2 is FQNEAQ. The CDR3 DNA sequence: TGTGCCAGCAGCTTAGATCCGGGACGGAGCTCCTACGAGCAGTACTTC. This codes for CASSLDPGRSSYEQYF. The full variable domain, rest sourced from reference TRBV7-8 and TRBJ2-7, is GAGVSQSPRYKVAKRGQDVALRCDPISGHVSLFWYQQALGQGPEFLTYFQNEAQLDKSGLPSDRFFAERPEGSVSTLKIQRTQQEDSAVYLCASSLDPGRSSYEQYFGPGTRLTVT.

This clonotype was counted at least ten times. The J gene is TRBJ1-4, the V gene TRBV20-1; no firm D call. The CDR3 sequence is 13 residues long. Trimming removed 6 bases from V and 8 bases from J, with 16 bases in between. Germline loops: CDR1 DFQATT, CDR2 SNEGSKA (reference sequence). The CDR3 sequence: CSARLGSAEKLFF. For the CDR3, the DNA is TGCAGTGCCAGACTTGGGTCGGCGGAAAAACTGTTTTTT.

This clonotype was recorded at least ten times. The V gene is TRBV29-1, the J gene TRBJ1-2, with D unclear. The CDR3 is 10 amino acids. The V and J ends lost 6 bases and 1 base respectively, with 3 bases between them. The V gene's germline CDR1 is SQVTM and CDR2 ANQGSEA. The CDR3 nucleotides are TGCAGCGTCCTTAACTATGGCTACACCTTC. Its protein product is CSVLNYGYTF.

The table lists this clonotype with many counts. This chain links TRBV28 with TRBJ1-4, with 11 bases fitting TRBD1. Germline V gene sequence: CDR1 MDHEN, CDR2 SYDVKM. CDR3 length: 16 residues. V lost 6 bases to trimming and J lost 7 bases; unmatched junction nucleotides: 10. The CDR3 reads CASSSDRGLGPEKLFF. The CDR3 DNA sequence: TGTGCCAGCAGCTCGGACAGGGGGCTCGGTCCTGAAAAACTGTTTTTT.

This clonotype was recorded at least ten times. V is TRBV5-1 and J is TRBJ2-1; TRBD2 aligns across 16 bases. Germline CDR1 and CDR2: SGHRS and YFSETQ. This CDR3 spans 16 amino acids. The V and J ends lost 4 bases and 8 bases, in that order; junction bases with no gene match: 6. The CDR3 sequence: CASSRGTSGRAYEQFF. The CDR3 bases are TGCGCCAGCAGCCGAGGGACTAGCGGGAGGGCATATGAGCAGTTCTTC.